The 3 T cell receptor beta chains given below trace back to one sample, sequenced in a study of blood T cell repertoires in COVID-19. Only in-frame clones appear in the TCRdb table, and some are missing; sequencing was by immunoSEQ multiplex PCR. The repertoire holds 55,000 to 80,000 clones, with roughly 81% as singletons. Sequenced: peripheral blood. The receptors derive from a human donor in a cohort sampled during active COVID-19.

The rearrangement links TRBV19 to TRBJ1-4; 8 bases match TRBD1. Germline-derived CDR1 and CDR2 are LNHDA and SQIVND (reference sequence). Trimming took 4 bases from V and 8 from J; bases not matched to a gene: 6. This CDR3 spans 14 amino acids. The CDR3 reads CASSKDRVREKLFF. DNA of the CDR3: TGTGCCAGTAGTAAGGACAGGGTTCGGGAAAAACTGTTTTTT.

The sample holds one count of this clone. V and J are TRBV6-2 or TRBV6-3 and TRBJ2-1; no clear D gene. The germline V gene has CDR1 MNHEY and CDR2 SVGEGT. The length of the CDR3 is 14 residues. V was trimmed by 0 bases and J by 10 bases, leaving 13 bases between them. The DNA of the CDR3 is TGTGCCAGCAGTTACTCTGGCTCGACACGGGAGCAGTTCTTC. It codes for CASSYSGSTREQFF.

This clone was seen more than once but under ten times. The chain uses TRBV1 and TRBJ1-5; TRBD1, the D gene given by the table, was not confirmed from the DNA. TRBV1 constitutes a pseudogene. The CDR3 loop spans 14 amino acids. As DNA, the CDR3 is TGCACCAGGTCAGGGACAGGAAGAGGGCAGCCCCAGCATTTT. Residues: CTRSGTGRGQPQHF.